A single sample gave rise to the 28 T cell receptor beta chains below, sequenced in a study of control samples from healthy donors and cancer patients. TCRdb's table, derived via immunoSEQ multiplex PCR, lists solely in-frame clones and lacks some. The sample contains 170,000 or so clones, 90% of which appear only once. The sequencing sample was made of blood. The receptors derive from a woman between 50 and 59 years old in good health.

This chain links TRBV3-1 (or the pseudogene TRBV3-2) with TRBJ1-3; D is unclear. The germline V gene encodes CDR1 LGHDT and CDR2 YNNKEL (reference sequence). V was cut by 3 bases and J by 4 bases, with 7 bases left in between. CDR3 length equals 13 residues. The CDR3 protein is CASSQGYGNTIYF. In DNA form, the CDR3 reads TGTGCCAGCAGCCAGGGGTACGGAAACACCATATATTTT.

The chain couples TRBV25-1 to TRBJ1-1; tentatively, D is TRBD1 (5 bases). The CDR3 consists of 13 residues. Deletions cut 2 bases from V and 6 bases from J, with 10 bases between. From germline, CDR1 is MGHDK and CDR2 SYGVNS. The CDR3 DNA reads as TGTGCCAGCAGTGAAGTGGGGACGGCTGAAGCTTTCTTT. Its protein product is CASSEVGTAEAFF.

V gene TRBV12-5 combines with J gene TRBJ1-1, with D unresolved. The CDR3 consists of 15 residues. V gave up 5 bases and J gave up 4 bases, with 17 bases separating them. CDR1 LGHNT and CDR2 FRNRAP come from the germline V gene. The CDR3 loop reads CASGVADLSGTEAFF. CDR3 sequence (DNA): TGTGCTAGTGGTGTCGCGGATTTGAGTGGCACTGAAGCTTTCTTT.

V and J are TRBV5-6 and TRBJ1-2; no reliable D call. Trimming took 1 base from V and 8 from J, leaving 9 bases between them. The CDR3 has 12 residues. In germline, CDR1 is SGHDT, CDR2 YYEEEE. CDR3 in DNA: TGTGCCAGCAGCTTGACCAGCCGAGGCTACACCTTC. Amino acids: CASSLTSRGYTF.

Written as DNA, the CDR3 is TGTGCCTGGAGTGTCGGATTGGGAGGAGCTCAGCCCCAGCATTTT. This translates into CAWSVGLGGAQPQHF. The rearrangement joins TRBV30 to TRBJ1-5; D is unclear. This CDR3 contains 15 residues. The V gene's germline CDR1 is GTSNPN and CDR2 SVGIG (reference sequence). Trimming cost V 0 bases and J 6 bases, with 15 bases left between them. Based on the CDR3 plus reference TRBV30 and TRBJ1-5, the full variable domain is SQTIHQWPATLVQPVGSPLSLECTVEGTSNPNLYWYRQAAGRGLQLLFYSVGIGQISSEVPQNLSASRPQDRQFILSSKKLLLSDSGFYLCAWSVGLGGAQPQHFGDGTRLSIL.

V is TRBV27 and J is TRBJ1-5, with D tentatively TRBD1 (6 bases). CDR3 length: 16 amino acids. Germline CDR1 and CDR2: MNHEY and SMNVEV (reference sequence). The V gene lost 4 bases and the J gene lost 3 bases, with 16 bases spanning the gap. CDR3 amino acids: CASSSTGGYYNQPQHF. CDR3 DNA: TGTGCCAGCAGTTCGACAGGTGGTTACTACAATCAGCCCCAGCATTTT.

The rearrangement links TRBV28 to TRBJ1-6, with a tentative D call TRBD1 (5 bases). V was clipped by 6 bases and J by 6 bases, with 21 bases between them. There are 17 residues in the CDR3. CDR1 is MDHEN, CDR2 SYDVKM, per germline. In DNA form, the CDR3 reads TGTGCCAGCAGCCCCCCCCTTGGGGCAGTTGTTAATTCACCCCTCCACTTT. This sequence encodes CASSPPLGAVVNSPLHF.

CDR3 bases: TGTGCCAGCAGTTTAGGTTCATGGTCAGGGGGCGGGTTTGGCTACACCTTC. Translating it yields CASSLGSWSGGGFGYTF. This chain connects TRBV28 to TRBJ1-2; 8 positions match TRBD1. The CDR3 spans 17 residues. Unmatched junction bases numbered 15, after V lost 2 bases and J lost 7 bases. Germline lookup yields CDR1 MDHEN and CDR2 SYDVKM.

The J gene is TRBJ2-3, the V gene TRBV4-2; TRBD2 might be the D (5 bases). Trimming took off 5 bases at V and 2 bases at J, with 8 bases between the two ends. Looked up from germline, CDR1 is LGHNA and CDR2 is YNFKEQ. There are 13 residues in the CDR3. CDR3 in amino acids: CASSSGVTDTQYF. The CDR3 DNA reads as TGTGCCAGCAGCTCCGGGGTCACAGATACGCAGTATTTT.

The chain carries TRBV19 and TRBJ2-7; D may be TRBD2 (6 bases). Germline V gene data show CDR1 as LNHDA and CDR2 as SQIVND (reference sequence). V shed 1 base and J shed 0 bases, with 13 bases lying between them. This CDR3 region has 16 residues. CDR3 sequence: CASSIANRDFSYEQYF. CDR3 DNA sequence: TGTGCCAGTAGTATAGCAAACCGGGACTTCTCCTACGAGCAGTACTTC.

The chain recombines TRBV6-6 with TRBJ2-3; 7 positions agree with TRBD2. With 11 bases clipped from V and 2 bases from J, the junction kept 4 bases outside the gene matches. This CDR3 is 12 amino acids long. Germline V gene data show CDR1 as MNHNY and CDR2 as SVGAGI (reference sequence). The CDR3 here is CAVAGTTDTQYF. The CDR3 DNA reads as TGTGCCGTAGCGGGTACCACAGATACGCAGTATTTT.

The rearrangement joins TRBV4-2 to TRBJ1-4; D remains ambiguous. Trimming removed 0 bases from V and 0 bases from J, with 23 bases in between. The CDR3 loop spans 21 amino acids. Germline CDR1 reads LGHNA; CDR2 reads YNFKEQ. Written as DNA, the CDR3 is TGTGCCAGCAGCCAAGATTATCCCGGCAGGTCCCACAGTGCAACTAATGAAAAACTGTTTTTT. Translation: CASSQDYPGRSHSATNEKLFF.

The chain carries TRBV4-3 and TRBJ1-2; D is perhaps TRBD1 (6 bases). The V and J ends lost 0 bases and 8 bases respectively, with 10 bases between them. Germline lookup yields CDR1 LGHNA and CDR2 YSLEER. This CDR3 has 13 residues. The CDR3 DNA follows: TGCGCCAGCAGCCAAGAGGGGACATCAGGCTACACCTTC. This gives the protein CASSQEGTSGYTF.

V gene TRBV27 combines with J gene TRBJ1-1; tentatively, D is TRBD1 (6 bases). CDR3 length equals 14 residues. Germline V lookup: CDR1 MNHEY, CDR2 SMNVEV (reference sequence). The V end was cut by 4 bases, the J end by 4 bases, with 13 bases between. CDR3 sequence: CASSYLEGGTEAFF. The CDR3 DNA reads TGTGCCAGCAGTTATTTAGAGGGGGGCACTGAAGCTTTCTTT.

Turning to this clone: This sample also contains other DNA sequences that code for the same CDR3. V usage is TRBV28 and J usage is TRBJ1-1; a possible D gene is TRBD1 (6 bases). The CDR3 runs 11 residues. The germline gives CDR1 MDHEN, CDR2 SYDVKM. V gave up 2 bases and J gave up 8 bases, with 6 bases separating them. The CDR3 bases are TGTGCCAGCAGTTTAGACAGGGAAGCTTTCTTT. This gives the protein CASSLDREAFF. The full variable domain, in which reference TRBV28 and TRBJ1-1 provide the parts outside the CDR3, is DVKVTQSSRYLVKRTGEKVFLECVQDMDHENMFWYRQDPGLGLRLIYFSYDVKMKEKGDIPEGYSVSREKKERFSLILESASTNQTSMYLCASSLDREAFFGQGTRLTVV.

The CDR3, as DNA: TGCAGTGCACAGAGGAACACTGAAGCTTTCTTT. It is translated as CSAQRNTEAFF. This rearrangement joins TRBV20-1 to TRBJ1-1; D remains ambiguous. There are 11 residues in the CDR3. Germline assignment: CDR1 DFQATT and CDR2 SNEGSKA (reference sequence). Trimming removed 6 bases from V and 1 base from J, with 6 bases in between.

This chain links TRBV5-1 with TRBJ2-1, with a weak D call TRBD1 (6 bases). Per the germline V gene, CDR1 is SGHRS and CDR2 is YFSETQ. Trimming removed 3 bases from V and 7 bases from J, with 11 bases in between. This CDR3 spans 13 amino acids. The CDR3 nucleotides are TGCGCCAGCAGCTCAGACAGGAGAAATGAGCAGTTCTTC. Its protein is CASSSDRRNEQFF.

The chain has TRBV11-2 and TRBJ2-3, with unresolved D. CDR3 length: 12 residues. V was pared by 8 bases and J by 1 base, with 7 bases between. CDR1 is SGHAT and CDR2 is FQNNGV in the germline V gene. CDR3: CASAYRTDTQYF. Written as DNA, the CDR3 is TGTGCCAGCGCGTACCGCACAGATACGCAGTATTTT.

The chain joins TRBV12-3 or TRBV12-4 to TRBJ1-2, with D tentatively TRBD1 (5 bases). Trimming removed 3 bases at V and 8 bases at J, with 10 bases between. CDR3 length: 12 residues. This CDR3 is CASSFRVGGYTF. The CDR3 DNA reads TGTGCCAGCAGTTTCAGGGTGGGGGGCTACACCTTC.

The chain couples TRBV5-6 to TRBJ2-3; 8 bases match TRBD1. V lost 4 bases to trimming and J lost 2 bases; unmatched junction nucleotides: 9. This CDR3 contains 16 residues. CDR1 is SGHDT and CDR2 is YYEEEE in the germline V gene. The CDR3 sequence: CASSRTTGVFTDTQYF. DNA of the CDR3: TGTGCCAGCAGCCGAACGACAGGGGTGTTCACAGATACGCAGTATTTT.

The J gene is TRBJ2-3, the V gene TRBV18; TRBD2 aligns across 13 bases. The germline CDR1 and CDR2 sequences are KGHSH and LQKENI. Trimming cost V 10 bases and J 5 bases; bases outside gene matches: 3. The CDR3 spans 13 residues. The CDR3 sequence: CATRLAGGDTQYF. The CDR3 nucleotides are TGTGCCACCCGACTAGCGGGAGGAGATACGCAGTATTTT.

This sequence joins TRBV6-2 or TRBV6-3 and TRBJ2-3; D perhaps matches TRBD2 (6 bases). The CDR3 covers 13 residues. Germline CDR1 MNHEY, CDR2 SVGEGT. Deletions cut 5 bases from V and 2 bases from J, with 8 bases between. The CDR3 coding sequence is TGTGCCAGCAGTCGGGGGTACACAGATACGCAGTATTTT. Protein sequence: CASSRGYTDTQYF.

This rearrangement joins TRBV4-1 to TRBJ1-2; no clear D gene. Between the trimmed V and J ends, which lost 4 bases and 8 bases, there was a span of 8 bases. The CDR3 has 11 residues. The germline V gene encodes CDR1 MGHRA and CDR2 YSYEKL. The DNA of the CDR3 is TGCGCCAGCAGCCGCACCGGGGGCTACACCTTC. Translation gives CASSRTGGYTF.

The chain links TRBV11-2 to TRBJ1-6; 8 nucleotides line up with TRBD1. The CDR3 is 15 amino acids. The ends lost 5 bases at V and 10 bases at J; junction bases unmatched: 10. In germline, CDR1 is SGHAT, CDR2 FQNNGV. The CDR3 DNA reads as TGTGCCAGCAGCACTACAGGGGGAGGAGGATCACCCCTCCACTTT. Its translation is CASSTTGGGGSPLHF.

CDR3 residues: CASSYSMGLAGGDTQYF. The CDR3 DNA reads as TGTGCCAGCAGTTACTCGATGGGACTAGCGGGGGGTGATACGCAGTATTTT. The chain recombines TRBV6-2 or TRBV6-3 with TRBJ2-3; TRBD2 agrees at 15 bases. J lost 6 bases, V lost 0 bases, and 4 bases had no gene match. The CDR3 length is 17 residues. CDR1 is MNHEY and CDR2 is SVGEGT in the germline V gene.

The CDR3 DNA is TGTGCCAGTAGATCAACAGGGGGCTCTGGAAACACCATATATTTT. Translated: CASRSTGGSGNTIYF. J is TRBJ1-3 and V is TRBV19; 8 bases map to TRBD1. Germline CDR1 is LNHDA and CDR2 is SQIVND (reference sequence). This CDR3 is 15 amino acids long. V gave up 6 bases and J gave up 0 bases; unmatched junction bases: 4.

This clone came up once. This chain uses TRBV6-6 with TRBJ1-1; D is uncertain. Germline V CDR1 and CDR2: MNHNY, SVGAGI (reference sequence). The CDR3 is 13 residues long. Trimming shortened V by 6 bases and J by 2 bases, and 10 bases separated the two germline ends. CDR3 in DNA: TGTGCCAGCAGACCATCCGCTAACACTGAAGCTTTCTTT. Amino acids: CASRPSANTEAFF.

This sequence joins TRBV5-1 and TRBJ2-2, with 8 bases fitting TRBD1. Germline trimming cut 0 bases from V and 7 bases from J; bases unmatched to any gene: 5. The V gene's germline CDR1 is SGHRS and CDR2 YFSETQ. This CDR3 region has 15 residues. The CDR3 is CASSLEGQANGELFF. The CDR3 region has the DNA TGCGCCAGCAGCTTGGAGGGACAGGCGAACGGGGAGCTGTTTTTT. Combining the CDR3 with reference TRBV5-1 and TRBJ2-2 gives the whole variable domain KAGVTQTPRYLIKTRGQQVTLSCSPISGHRSVSWYQQTPGQGLQFLFEYFSETQRNKGNFPGRFSGRQFSNSRSEMNVSTLELGDSALYLCASSLEGQANGELFFGEGSRLTVL.